This T cell receptor beta chain stems from a study of blood T cell repertoires in COVID-19. Study information: Sources were T cells, B-cell-depleted T cells, or PBMCs; the material itself was cDNA or gDNA.

This CDR3 region has 17 residues. CDR1 and CDR2 from the germline V gene are LGHNA and YNFKEQ. Trimming at V came to 4 bases and at J to 4 bases, leaving 6 bases not matched to a gene. How the authors handled the data: How many nucleated cells were present was estimated from reference gene primer amplification. The data were produced by immunoSEQ multiplex PCR, yet TCRdb's version contains in-frame clones alone and is incomplete. V and J calls plus clone size are reproduced from that table; the DNA served to infer D and trimming. This sample carries about 64,000 clones, 75% to 85% of them seen once, and the ten largest clones take 4.5% to 7%.

This receptor was obtained from a woman aged 55-69 years with acute or convalescent COVID-19. The V gene is TRBV4-2, the J gene TRBJ2-2, with 13 bases that match TRBD2. Material: peripheral blood. In DNA, the CDR3 is TGTGCCAGCAGCCCCATACTAGCGGGGGGGCCCACCGGGGAGCTGTTTTTT. This gives the protein CASSPILAGGPTGELFF.